The 27 T cell receptor beta chains given below trace back to one sample, sequenced in a study of T cell responses to AZD1222 COVID-19 vaccine. Method: immunoSEQ multiplex PCR; TCRdb's copy keeps in-frame clones and lacks some. The profile shows more than 150,000 clones, about nine tenths of them singletons. Sample: peripheral blood, taken 28 days after the second AZD1222 dose. Every receptor here comes from an adult who received the AZD1222 COVID-19 vaccine.

CDR3 nucleotide sequence: TGTGCCAGCAGCGTAGCAGCGGGAGGCCTCTCAAATGAGCAGTTCTTC. Translated, it gives CASSVAAGGLSNEQFF. V is TRBV9 and J is TRBJ2-1, with TRBD2 identical over 9 bases. V lost 0 bases, J lost 7 bases, and 8 bases stayed unmatched. CDR1 is SGDLS and CDR2 is YYNGEE in the germline V gene. There are 16 residues in the CDR3.

The chain employs TRBV3-1 (or the pseudogene TRBV3-2) and TRBJ1-6; D possibly corresponds to TRBD1 (5 bases). Germline V CDR1 and CDR2: LGHDT, YNNKEL (reference sequence). The CDR3 covers 14 residues. Trimming pared 1 base from V and 6 bases from J, leaving 7 bases between. The CDR3 bases are TGTGCCAGCAGCCAAGGGGGCGGTAATTCACCCCTCCACTTT. As protein: CASSQGGGNSPLHF.

J is TRBJ2-3 and V is TRBV14; TRBD1 aligns across 7 bases. The CDR3 is 12 residues long. Germline values: CDR1 SGHDN, CDR2 FVKESK. The V segment lost 4 bases and the J segment 8 bases; nucleotides outside the gene matches: 3. Here the CDR3 reads CASSPGGGTQYF. The CDR3, as DNA: TGTGCCAGCAGCCCAGGGGGTGGTACGCAGTATTTT.

The gene calls are TRBV6-4 and TRBJ2-1, with D unresolved. The CDR3 is 13 residues long. Germline V gives CDR1 MRHNA, CDR2 SNTAGT. Trimming left V 11 bases short and J 0 bases short, with 11 bases between. The CDR3 sequence: CASSPGSYNEQFF. The CDR3 region has the DNA TGTGCCTCCTCTCCAGGCTCCTACAATGAGCAGTTCTTC.

The chain has TRBV2 and TRBJ1-5; D call uncertain. Trimming pared 5 bases from V and 3 bases from J, leaving 8 bases between. CDR1 and CDR2 (germline): SNHLY, FYNNEI. The CDR3 is made up of 13 amino acids. The CDR3 DNA follows: TGTGCCAGCAGTCCCGGGCACAATCAGCCCCAGCATTTT. This codes for CASSPGHNQPQHF.

V usage is TRBV10-3 and J usage is TRBJ1-1; TRBD1 agrees at 7 bases. Trimming cost V 2 bases and J 7 bases; bases outside gene matches: 4. The CDR3 runs 13 residues. The germline V gene has CDR1 ENHRY and CDR2 SYGVKD. The CDR3 DNA is TGTGCCATCAGTGAGGACAGGGTGAGTGAAGCTTTCTTT. Its translation: CAISEDRVSEAFF.

This clone was seen only once. V is TRBV19 and J is TRBJ1-3; D is perhaps TRBD1 (6 bases). CDR3 length equals 15 residues. V dropped 7 bases and J dropped 3 bases, with 16 bases sitting between them. The germline V gene encodes CDR1 LNHDA and CDR2 SQIVND (reference sequence). The CDR3 region has the DNA TGTGCCAGTACTCCTCTGGGGGGCTTTGGAAACACCATATATTTT. Amino acids: CASTPLGGFGNTIYF.

This chain joins TRBV27 and TRBJ1-2; D is uncertain. The ends were cut back, 6 bases at V and 9 bases at J, with 8 bases in the middle. CDR1 is MNHEY and CDR2 is SMNVEV in the germline V gene (reference sequence). The CDR3 extends over 10 amino acids. CDR3 DNA: TGTGCCAGCAGCCCTCGACGCTACACCTTC. It codes for CASSPRRYTF.

The rearrangement uses TRBV28 and TRBJ1-1; D ambiguous. Germline CDR1 is MDHEN and CDR2 is SYDVKM. Trimming removed 7 bases from V and 8 bases from J, with 11 bases in between. This CDR3 region has 11 residues. CDR3 amino acids: CASKMALEAFF. CDR3 coding DNA: TGTGCCAGCAAGATGGCACTAGAAGCTTTCTTT.

The chain is built from TRBV6-5 and TRBJ1-3, with D unresolved. Germline V gene data show CDR1 as MNHEY and CDR2 as SVGAGI. This CDR3 region has 13 residues. The V gene lost 0 bases and the J gene lost 4 bases, with 4 bases spanning the gap. This CDR3 is CASSYSRGNTIYF. The DNA of the CDR3 is TGTGCCAGCAGTTACTCGAGGGGAAACACCATATATTTT.

The chain is built from TRBV4-1 and TRBJ1-4; no clear D. Germline V lookup: CDR1 MGHRA, CDR2 YSYEKL. Between the trimmed V and J ends, which lost 1 base and 4 bases, there was a span of 10 bases. This CDR3 is 15 amino acids long. CDR3 in amino acids: CASSQGELNNEKLFF. The CDR3 DNA is TGCGCCAGCAGCCAAGGGGAGCTGAATAATGAAAAACTGTTTTTT.

This chain joins TRBV6-4 and TRBJ1-2, with 9 bases fitting TRBD1. Germline V gene data show CDR1 as MRHNA and CDR2 as SNTAGT. The CDR3 extends over 16 amino acids. The J segment lost 4 bases and the V segment lost 3 bases, leaving 9 bases of the junction unmatched. CDR3 sequence: CASSESGTGWPYGYTF. CDR3 nucleotides: TGTGCCAGCAGTGAGTCCGGGACAGGGTGGCCCTATGGCTACACCTTC.

This chain uses TRBV6-5 with TRBJ1-4; D is undetermined. The CDR3 length is 15 residues. Germline V CDR1 and CDR2: MNHEY, SVGAGI. Trimming removed 7 bases at V and 2 bases at J, with 14 bases between. The CDR3, as DNA: TGTGCCAGCACCGGCCGTTCCCCGACTAATGAAAAACTGTTTTTT. Translating it yields CASTGRSPTNEKLFF.

This sequence joins TRBV19 and TRBJ1-5; D not certain. Germline loops: CDR1 LNHDA, CDR2 SQIVND (reference sequence). The V end lost 7 bases, the J end lost 1 base, and 5 bases lay between the germline ends. The CDR3 loop spans 12 amino acids. CDR3 in DNA: TGTGCCAGTATGCGCAGCAATCAGCCCCAGCATTTT. Amino acids: CASMRSNQPQHF.

The chain joins TRBV14 to TRBJ2-7; D gene unclear. Germline V lookup: CDR1 SGHDN, CDR2 FVKESK. The CDR3 contains 16 residues. The V gene lost 1 base and the J gene lost 5 bases, with 18 bases spanning the gap. The CDR3 DNA reads as TGTGCCAGCAGCCAAGCCCCGGAAGGGATCATAAACGAGCAGTACTTC. Amino acid sequence: CASSQAPEGIINEQYF.

The chain uses TRBV11-3 and TRBJ2-1, with TRBD2 matching over 8 bases. Germline CDR1 SGHNT, CDR2 YENEEA. The CDR3 is made up of 16 amino acids. The junction had 4 bases not matched to a gene; V was cut back by 0 bases and J by 3 bases. CDR3 loop: CASSLDRGGYYNEQFF. The DNA of the CDR3 is TGTGCCAGCAGCTTAGATCGGGGGGGCTACTACAATGAGCAGTTCTTC. Drawing the rest from reference TRBV11-3 and TRBJ2-1, the complete variable domain is EAGVVQSPRYKIIEKKQPVAFWCNPISGHNTLYWYLQNLGQGPELLIRYENEEAVDDSQLPKDRFSAERLKGVDSTLKIQPAELGDSAVYLCASSLDRGGYYNEQFFGPGTRLTVL.

The chain joins TRBV5-8 to TRBJ1-2; 9 bases line up with TRBD1. The CDR3 runs 15 residues. V shed 3 bases, J shed 5 bases, and the junction held 8 bases outside the gene matches. CDR1 and CDR2 (germline): SGHTS, YDEGEE. The CDR3 region is CASSSLDRGEYGYTF. CDR3 nucleotides: TGTGCCAGCAGCTCGTTGGACAGGGGAGAGTATGGCTACACCTTC. The full variable domain, with the rest looked up from reference TRBV5-8 and TRBJ1-2, is EAGVTQSPTHLIKTRGQQATLRCSPISGHTSVYWYQQALGLGLQFLLWYDEGEERNRGNFPPRFSGRQFPNYSSELNVNALELEDSALYLCASSSLDRGEYGYTFGSGTRLTVV.

In its sample, this clone was seen a few times. The gene calls are TRBV19 and TRBJ2-7; 12 bases line up with TRBD2. Germline loops: CDR1 LNHDA, CDR2 SQIVND (reference sequence). The CDR3 sequence is 15 residues long. The J segment lost 2 bases and the V segment lost 6 bases, leaving 5 bases of the junction unmatched. CDR3 sequence (DNA): TGTGCCAGTAGCAATCCTAGCGGGAGGGCCTACGAGCAGTACTTC. Residues: CASSNPSGRAYEQYF. Variable domain in full (rest from reference TRBV19 and TRBJ2-7): DGGITQSPKYLFRKEGQNVTLSCEQNLNHDAMYWYRQDPGQGLRLIYYSQIVNDFQKGDIAEGYSVSREKKESFPLTVTSAQKNPTAFYLCASSNPSGRAYEQYFGPGTRLTVT.

This chain connects TRBV19 to TRBJ1-1, with TRBD1 as a possible D gene (6 bases). The germline V and J ends were trimmed by 5 bases and 0 bases, with 13 bases remaining between them. This CDR3 is built from 15 residues. Germline V gives CDR1 LNHDA, CDR2 SQIVND (reference sequence). For the CDR3, the DNA is TGTGCCAGTAGTGCGCCGGACAGAATGAACACTGAAGCTTTCTTT. It encodes CASSAPDRMNTEAFF.

The chain uses TRBV4-1 and TRBJ2-3, with unresolved D. The germline V and J ends were trimmed by 4 bases and 2 bases, with 16 bases remaining between them. This CDR3 has 16 amino acids. Germline CDR1 and CDR2: MGHRA and YSYEKL. CDR3 nucleotide sequence: TGCGCCAGCAGCCCACCTCCCGGGCGGACCACAGATACGCAGTATTTT. Translating it yields CASSPPPGRTTDTQYF.

V and J are TRBV11-3 and TRBJ1-6, with D possibly matching TRBD1 (5 bases). Trimming stripped 3 bases from V and 2 bases from J, with 11 bases between. This CDR3 is 16 amino acids long. Germline values: CDR1 SGHNT, CDR2 YENEEA. CDR3: CASSLGGGTYNSPLHF. The CDR3 DNA reads as TGTGCCAGCAGCTTGGGGGGTGGCACCTATAATTCACCCCTCCACTTT.

The chain links TRBV27 to TRBJ2-7; no clear D. The CDR3 spans 13 residues. Trimming cost V 5 bases and J 4 bases, with 12 bases left between them. Per germline, CDR1 MNHEY and CDR2 SMNVEV (reference sequence). In nucleotides, the CDR3 is TGTGCCAGCAGTCTCGCGGACGGGTACGAGCAGTACTTC. Translating gives CASSLADGYEQYF.

The chain uses TRBV5-4 and TRBJ2-7; 8 bases line up with TRBD1. The V gene end was trimmed by 4 bases and the J gene end by 0 bases; junction bases not matched to a gene: 3. The CDR3 has 14 residues. Germline V CDR1 and CDR2: SGHNT, YYREEE (reference sequence). This CDR3 is CASSVTGASYEQYF. CDR3 DNA sequence: TGTGCCAGCAGCGTGACAGGGGCCTCCTACGAGCAGTACTTC.

The chain recombines TRBV28 with TRBJ2-2; D gene unclear. The length of the CDR3 is 17 residues. Per the germline V gene, CDR1 is MDHEN and CDR2 is SYDVKM. The germline V and J ends were trimmed by 7 bases and 5 bases, with 23 bases remaining between them. As DNA, the CDR3 is TGTGCCAGCACTCACCGCTGGGCGGATTTAAGGACCGGGGAGCTGTTTTTT. Its translation is CASTHRWADLRTGELFF. The variable domain in full, with the rest retrieved from reference TRBV28 and TRBJ2-2, is DVKVTQSSRYLVKRTGEKVFLECVQDMDHENMFWYRQDPGLGLRLIYFSYDVKMKEKGDIPEGYSVSREKKERFSLILESASTNQTSMYLCASTHRWADLRTGELFFGEGSRLTVL.

CDR3: CASSFSLRGSSVREQFF. CDR3 bases: TGTGCCAGCAGTTTTTCGCTTCGAGGGAGTTCTGTGCGTGAGCAGTTCTTC. The chain combines TRBV28 with TRBJ2-1; tentatively, D is TRBD2 (5 bases). The CDR3 contains 17 residues. Germline V gives CDR1 MDHEN, CDR2 SYDVKM. Between the trimmed V and J ends, which lost 3 bases and 9 bases, there was a span of 24 bases.

The gene calls are TRBV7-2 and TRBJ2-6, with TRBD2 matching 13 bases. Germline V lookup: CDR1 SGHTA, CDR2 FQGNSA. With 1 base clipped from V and 3 bases from J, the junction kept 3 bases outside the gene matches. The CDR3 sequence is 18 residues long. The CDR3 sequence is CASSLGTSGSLGANVLTF. In nucleotides, the CDR3 is TGTGCCAGCAGCTTAGGGACTAGCGGGAGTCTTGGGGCCAACGTCCTGACTTTC.

V usage is TRBV7-9 and J usage is TRBJ2-5; D call uncertain. This CDR3 has 13 residues. V lost 5 bases and J lost 5, with 12 bases in between. CDR1 and CDR2 from the germline V gene are SEHNR and FQNEAQ (reference sequence). CDR3 amino acids: CASSPIGRETQYF. The CDR3 region has the DNA TGTGCCAGCAGCCCAATAGGGCGGGAGACCCAGTACTTC. The full variable domain, completed using reference TRBV7-9 and TRBJ2-5, is DTGVSQNPRHKITKRGQNVTFRCDPISEHNRLYWYRQTLGQGPEFLTYFQNEAQLEKSRLLSDRFSAERPKGSFSTLEIQRTEQGDSAMYLCASSPIGRETQYFGPGTRLLVL.